Below are 31 T cell receptor beta chains sequenced from a single sample in a study of control samples from healthy donors and cancer patients. Libraries were prepared by immunoSEQ multiplex PCR; TCRdb keeps only in-frame clonotypes and omits some of them. The table includes about 150,000 clones, about 93% detected once. Sequencing was performed on blood. The receptors shown here come from a man aged 45 to 65 in good health.

The rearrangement uses TRBV29-1 and TRBJ2-1; 9 bases are shared with TRBD1. Germline trimming cut 6 bases from V and 6 bases from J; bases unmatched to any gene: 9. This CDR3 is 14 amino acids long. CDR1 is SQVTM and CDR2 is ANQGSEA in the germline V gene. The CDR3 nucleotides are TGCAGCGTCGCGACAGGGGGTTTAAGCAATGAGCAGTTCTTC. Translation: CSVATGGLSNEQFF.

This chain joins TRBV18 and TRBJ2-1; 7 nucleotides align to TRBD2. The CDR3 is 11 residues long. The V segment lost 8 bases and the J segment 12 bases; nucleotides outside the gene matches: 7. Germline CDR1 is KGHSH and CDR2 is LQKENI. The CDR3 DNA reads as TGTGCCAGCCACCCGGGGGAGGGGCAGTTCTTC. Amino acids: CASHPGEGQFF.

The chain has TRBV7-9 and TRBJ2-5; perhaps TRBD2 as D (6 bases). Germline V CDR1 and CDR2: SEHNR, FQNEAQ (reference sequence). V was clipped by 1 base and J by 5 bases, with 14 bases between them. The CDR3 sequence is 15 residues long. CDR3 residues: CASSLVQAGRETQYF. CDR3 in DNA: TGTGCCAGCAGCTTAGTCCAAGCAGGGAGGGAGACCCAGTACTTC. The full variable domain, with the rest looked up from reference TRBV7-9 and TRBJ2-5, is DTGVSQNPRHKITKRGQNVTFRCDPISEHNRLYWYRQTLGQGPEFLTYFQNEAQLEKSRLLSDRFSAERPKGSFSTLEIQRTEQGDSAMYLCASSLVQAGRETQYFGPGTRLLVL.

The chain employs TRBV6-5 and TRBJ2-1, with TRBD2 identical over 8 bases. CDR3 length: 14 residues. The ends lost 4 bases at V and 5 bases at J; junction bases unmatched: 4. Per the germline V gene, CDR1 is MNHEY and CDR2 is SVGAGI. Here the CDR3 reads CASSSGTRNNEQFF. Written as DNA, the CDR3 is TGTGCCAGCAGTTCCGGGACTAGAAACAATGAGCAGTTCTTC.

This sequence joins TRBV6-5 and TRBJ1-6; D gene uncertain. The CDR3 consists of 16 residues. CDR1 and CDR2 (germline): MNHEY, SVGAGI. The V and J ends lost 4 bases and 0 bases respectively, with 10 bases between them. The CDR3 sequence: CASSSYSHSYNSPLHF. In DNA, the CDR3 is TGTGCCAGCAGTTCCTATAGTCACTCCTATAATTCACCCCTCCACTTT.

The rearrangement links TRBV19 to TRBJ1-5; no clear D gene. The V gene lost 2 bases and the J gene lost 5 bases, with 7 bases spanning the gap. The germline CDR1 and CDR2 sequences are LNHDA and SQIVND (reference sequence). The length of the CDR3 is 13 residues. The CDR3 region has the DNA TGTGCCAGTAGTATATTGTACGATCAGCCCCAGCATTTT. Protein: CASSILYDQPQHF.

The gene calls are TRBV5-1 and TRBJ1-4; a possible D gene is TRBD1 (6 bases). The CDR3 runs to 16 residues. Germline V lookup: CDR1 SGHRS, CDR2 YFSETQ. Trimming left V 2 bases short and J 5 bases short, with 16 bases between. CDR3 residues: CASSFRGDTQNEKLFF. The CDR3 DNA reads as TGCGCCAGCAGCTTTCGGGGGGACACACAAAATGAAAAACTGTTTTTT.

The chain combines TRBV19 with TRBJ1-1, with 10 positions matching TRBD1. This CDR3 has 19 amino acids. CDR1 and CDR2 (germline): LNHDA, SQIVND (reference sequence). With 3 bases clipped from V and 4 bases from J, the junction kept 17 bases outside the gene matches. CDR3: CASSIRSRGTGDPSTEAFF. Written as DNA, the CDR3 is TGTGCCAGTAGTATTAGGTCGCGGGGGACAGGGGATCCTAGCACTGAAGCTTTCTTT.

The genes are TRBV18 and TRBJ1-3; D is undetermined. The length of the CDR3 is 17 residues. V was pared by 3 bases and J by 0 bases, with 15 bases between. CDR1 is KGHSH and CDR2 is LQKENI in the germline V gene. This chain's CDR3 is CASSPQGRLSSGNTIYF. The DNA for the CDR3 is TGTGCCAGCTCACCCCAAGGACGGTTGAGCTCTGGAAACACCATATATTTT.

The chain has TRBV6-5 and TRBJ2-2; tentative D call: TRBD2 (5 bases). The CDR3 sequence is 15 residues long. Trimming cost V 4 bases and J 5 bases, with 14 bases left between them. Germline CDR1 is MNHEY and CDR2 is SVGAGI. CDR3 nucleotides: TGTGCCAGCAGTTCTCGGACTGGTCAGACCGGGGAGCTGTTTTTT. Protein: CASSSRTGQTGELFF.

The V call is TRBV28, the J call TRBJ2-7; 7 nucleotides line up with TRBD2. The CDR3 covers 15 residues. V shed 10 bases, J shed 4 bases, and the junction held 16 bases outside the gene matches. CDR1 and CDR2 from the germline V gene are MDHEN and SYDVKM. CDR3 sequence (DNA): TGTGCCACCTCAGGAATTGGCGGGAGACGGTACGAGCAGTACTTC. Translating gives CATSGIGGRRYEQYF. Combining the CDR3 with reference TRBV28 and TRBJ2-7 gives the whole variable domain DVKVTQSSRYLVKRTGEKVFLECVQDMDHENMFWYRQDPGLGLRLIYFSYDVKMKEKGDIPEGYSVSREKKERFSLILESASTNQTSMYLCATSGIGGRRYEQYFGPGTRLTVT.

V usage is TRBV19 and J usage is TRBJ2-2; D remains ambiguous. Per the germline V gene, CDR1 is LNHDA and CDR2 is SQIVND (reference sequence). Trimming cost V 0 bases and J 1 base, with 9 bases left between them. The CDR3 is 16 amino acids. CDR3 in amino acids: CASSIDLRRNTGELFF. The CDR3 DNA follows: TGTGCCAGTAGTATAGATCTGAGGCGGAACACCGGGGAGCTGTTTTTT.

The chain carries TRBV10-3 and TRBJ1-4, with D tentatively TRBD1 (5 bases). CDR1 is ENHRY and CDR2 is SYGVKD in the germline V gene. This CDR3 spans 16 amino acids. The V gene lost 6 bases and the J gene lost 3 bases, with 17 bases spanning the gap. CDR3 nucleotide sequence: TGTGCCATCAGCTCTCGCGCAGGGCAACCTAATGAAAAACTGTTTTTT. Its translation is CAISSRAGQPNEKLFF.

The chain recombines TRBV7-9 with TRBJ2-3; D not resolved. The germline CDR1 and CDR2 sequences are SEHNR and FQNEAQ (reference sequence). The CDR3 covers 18 residues. Trimming stripped 3 bases from V and 0 bases from J, with 19 bases between. CDR3 region: CASSFVLALNSSTDTQYF. The CDR3 DNA reads TGTGCCAGCAGCTTTGTATTAGCCTTAAACTCTAGCACAGATACGCAGTATTTT. The full variable domain, with the rest looked up from reference TRBV7-9 and TRBJ2-3, is DTGVSQNPRHKITKRGQNVTFRCDPISEHNRLYWYRQTLGQGPEFLTYFQNEAQLEKSRLLSDRFSAERPKGSFSTLEIQRTEQGDSAMYLCASSFVLALNSSTDTQYFGPGTRLTVL.

The chain joins TRBV29-1 to TRBJ2-2, with 13 bases fitting TRBD2. The CDR3 has 17 amino acids. From germline, CDR1 is SQVTM and CDR2 ANQGSEA. Germline trimming cut 6 bases from V and 0 bases from J; bases unmatched to any gene: 7. CDR3 DNA sequence: TGCAGCGTGGTCGGGACTAGCGGGACCCCGAACACCGGGGAGCTGTTTTTT. It translates to CSVVGTSGTPNTGELFF.

The chain recombines TRBV5-1 with TRBJ1-3, with 11 bases lining up with TRBD1. The CDR3 has 17 residues. The germline V gene has CDR1 SGHRS and CDR2 YFSETQ. V gave up 2 bases and J gave up 4 bases; unmatched junction bases: 8. The chain's CDR3 is CASSLGTGGLFGNTIYF. The CDR3 DNA reads TGCGCCAGCAGCTTAGGGACAGGGGGATTATTCGGAAACACCATATATTTT.

The chain uses TRBV19 and TRBJ1-3; D is unresolved. The germline V gene encodes CDR1 LNHDA and CDR2 SQIVND (reference sequence). The CDR3 is 14 residues long. Trimming removed 5 bases from V and 0 bases from J, with 8 bases in between. Here the CDR3 DNA reads TGTGCCAGTAGTCTGTTGAGCTCTGGAAACACCATATATTTT. This translates into CASSLLSSGNTIYF.

The genes are TRBV25-1 and TRBJ1-2; the D gene is possibly TRBD1 (5 bases). This CDR3 spans 13 amino acids. The germline V gene has CDR1 MGHDK and CDR2 SYGVNS. Trimming took 7 bases from V and 6 from J, leaving 15 bases between them. The CDR3 region is CASTGGWVDGYTF. CDR3 coding DNA: TGTGCCAGCACTGGGGGGTGGGTCGATGGCTACACCTTC.

The chain uses TRBV19 and TRBJ2-3; possibly TRBD2 for D (6 bases). Between the trimmed V and J ends, which lost 4 bases and 4 bases, there was a span of 18 bases. Germline CDR1 is LNHDA and CDR2 is SQIVND (reference sequence). This CDR3 has 16 residues. DNA of the CDR3: TGTGCCAGTAGTACCCCTCCGGGTGCGGGATCAGATACGCAGTATTTT. The encoded protein is CASSTPPGAGSDTQYF.

The J gene is TRBJ1-5, the V gene TRBV28; D unclear. The CDR3 extends over 15 amino acids. Germline V CDR1 and CDR2: MDHEN, SYDVKM. Trimming cost V 4 bases and J 6 bases, with 16 bases left between them. The DNA for the CDR3 is TGTGCCAGCAGTTCGGTAGTGGGATACAGTCAGCCCCAGCATTTT. This codes for CASSSVVGYSQPQHF. Together with reference TRBV28 and TRBJ1-5, the CDR3 gives the full variable domain: DVKVTQSSRYLVKRTGEKVFLECVQDMDHENMFWYRQDPGLGLRLIYFSYDVKMKEKGDIPEGYSVSREKKERFSLILESASTNQTSMYLCASSSVVGYSQPQHFGDGTRLSIL.

The genes are TRBV3-1 (or the pseudogene TRBV3-2) and TRBJ1-2; a possible D gene is TRBD1 (5 bases). The CDR3 has 16 amino acids. The V end lost 3 bases, the J end lost 2 bases, and 16 bases lay between the germline ends. The V gene's germline CDR1 is LGHDT and CDR2 YNNKEL (reference sequence). The DNA of the CDR3 is TGTGCCAGCAGCCAGAGGTCGGGGCAGAGGAACTATGGCTACACCTTC. It translates to CASSQRSGQRNYGYTF.

The rearrangement uses TRBV27 and TRBJ1-5; D might be TRBD1 (5 bases). Germline V CDR1 and CDR2: MNHEY, SMNVEV (reference sequence). This CDR3 is built from 15 residues. The V gene lost 5 bases and the J gene lost 1 base, with 12 bases spanning the gap. The CDR3 spells CASSIDSFSNQPQHF. The CDR3 DNA is TGTGCCAGCAGTATTGACAGTTTCAGCAATCAGCCCCAGCATTTT.

The chain carries TRBV7-9 and TRBJ1-6, with D uncertain. The CDR3 sequence is 14 residues long. Germline CDR1 and CDR2: SEHNR and FQNEAQ (reference sequence). V was shortened by 3 bases and J by 0 bases, with 3 bases between the two germline ends. The CDR3 loop reads CASSFSSYNSPLHF. In nucleotides, the CDR3 is TGTGCCAGCAGCTTTAGCTCCTATAATTCACCCCTCCACTTT.

The chain uses TRBV3-1 (or the pseudogene TRBV3-2) and TRBJ1-1; possible D gene TRBD1, 5 bases. This CDR3 spans 15 amino acids. V was trimmed by 2 bases and J by 4 bases, leaving 14 bases between them. Germline V lookup: CDR1 LGHDT, CDR2 YNNKEL (reference sequence). CDR3 in amino acids: CASSQHQGGSTEAFF. The CDR3 DNA sequence: TGTGCCAGCAGCCAACATCAGGGAGGGTCCACTGAAGCTTTCTTT.

The rearrangement joins TRBV29-1 to TRBJ2-7; TRBD1 aligns across 7 bases. The CDR3 covers 13 residues. Germline loops: CDR1 SQVTM, CDR2 ANQGSEA. Trimming removed 5 bases from V and 3 bases from J; junction bases left unmatched: 7. The DNA for the CDR3 is TGCAGCGTTAGGGGGCAGGGGTACTACGAGCAGTACTTC. Its translation is CSVRGQGYYEQYF.

The chain has TRBV18 and TRBJ2-3, with D tentatively TRBD2 (5 bases). This CDR3 has 16 residues. The V and J ends lost 3 bases and 1 base respectively, with 14 bases between them. Germline V gives CDR1 KGHSH, CDR2 LQKENI. DNA for the CDR3: TGTGCCAGCTCACCGGGGAGATTCGCCGGCACAGATACGCAGTATTTT. Encoded protein: CASSPGRFAGTDTQYF.

V and J are TRBV14 and TRBJ1-1; D unresolved. This CDR3 has 18 amino acids. Trimming shortened V by 1 base and J by 8 bases, and 26 bases separated the two germline ends. Germline-derived CDR1 and CDR2 are SGHDN and FVKESK. CDR3 residues: CASSQVNSRAQQRKEAFF. CDR3 nucleotide sequence: TGTGCCAGCAGCCAAGTAAATTCACGCGCCCAACAGCGTAAAGAAGCTTTCTTT.

V usage is TRBV6-4 and J usage is TRBJ2-7, with unresolved D. Germline CDR1 reads MRHNA; CDR2 reads SNTAGT. This CDR3 comprises 12 residues. Deletions cut 6 bases from V and 4 bases from J, with 10 bases between. In DNA, the CDR3 is TGTGCCAGCAGAGCCGACGGATACGAGCAGTACTTC. Encoded protein: CASRADGYEQYF.

This rearrangement joins TRBV5-1 to TRBJ2-3; TRBD2 agrees at 10 bases. Trimming at V came to 2 bases and at J to 6 bases, leaving 9 bases not matched to a gene. The length of the CDR3 is 16 residues. Germline CDR1 is SGHRS and CDR2 is YFSETQ. CDR3 protein: CASSLLPSGSGDTQYF. The CDR3 region has the DNA TGCGCCAGCAGCTTACTTCCTAGCGGGAGTGGGGATACGCAGTATTTT.

The rearrangement links TRBV5-4 to TRBJ1-6; 7 bases fit TRBD1. CDR3 length: 18 residues. Trimming cost V 8 bases and J 0 bases; bases outside gene matches: 14. CDR1 and CDR2 from the germline V gene are SGHNT and YYREEE (reference sequence). CDR3 nucleotides: TGTGCCAGAACCCTTAGGACAGGCGAAAGCTCCTATAATTCACCCCTCCACTTT. It specifies CARTLRTGESSYNSPLHF.

The CDR3 region is CASRARGLKEKLFF. The CDR3 DNA reads TGCGCCAGCCGGGCGAGGGGCTTGAAAGAAAAACTGTTTTTT. The rearrangement joins TRBV5-1 to TRBJ1-4; the D gene is possibly TRBD1 (5 bases). Germline lookup yields CDR1 SGHRS and CDR2 YFSETQ. CDR3 length: 14 amino acids. Trimming took 7 bases from V and 8 from J, leaving 18 bases between them.